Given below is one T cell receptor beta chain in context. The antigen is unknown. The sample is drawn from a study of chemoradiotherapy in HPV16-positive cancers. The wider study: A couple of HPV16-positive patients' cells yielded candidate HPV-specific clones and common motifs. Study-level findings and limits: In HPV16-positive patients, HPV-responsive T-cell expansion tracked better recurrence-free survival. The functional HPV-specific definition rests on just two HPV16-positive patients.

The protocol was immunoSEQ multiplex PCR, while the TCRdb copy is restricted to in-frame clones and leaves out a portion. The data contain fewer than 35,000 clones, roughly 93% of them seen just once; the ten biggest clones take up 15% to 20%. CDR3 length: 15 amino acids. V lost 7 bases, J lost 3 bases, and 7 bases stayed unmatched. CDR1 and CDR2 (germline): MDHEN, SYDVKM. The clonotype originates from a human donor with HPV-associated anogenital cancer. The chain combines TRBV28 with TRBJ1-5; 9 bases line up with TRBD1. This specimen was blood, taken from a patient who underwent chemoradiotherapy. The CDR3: CASTFGQGFNQPQHF. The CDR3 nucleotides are TGTGCCAGCACCTTTGGACAGGGGTTCAATCAGCCCCAGCATTTT.